A single sample gave rise to the 4 T cell receptor beta chains below, sequenced in a study of blood T cell repertoires in COVID-19. The method was immunoSEQ multiplex PCR; TCRdb's version includes in-frame clones alone and lacks a portion of them. This sample has around 100,000 clones, with around 86% found just once. Sequencing was carried out using PBMCs or T cells enriched from blood (not recorded which). These receptors were collected from a woman aged 45-60 years who had recovered from COVID-19.

This rearrangement joins TRBV18 to TRBJ1-2; D gene uncertain. Germline V gene sequence: CDR1 KGHSH, CDR2 LQKENI. V dropped 3 bases and J dropped 3 bases, with 17 bases sitting between them. The CDR3 is 16 residues long. CDR3 loop: CASSPALFPADYGYTF. In DNA, the CDR3 is TGTGCCAGCTCACCGGCGTTATTTCCGGCGGACTATGGCTACACCTTC.

The V gene is TRBV5-1, the J gene TRBJ1-2; TRBD1 matches at 9 bases. Germline CDR1 SGHRS, CDR2 YFSETQ. There are 16 residues in the CDR3. Losses at the gene ends were 3 bases for V and 4 bases for J; bases not matched to a gene: 10. CDR3 DNA sequence: TGCGCCAGCAGCTCAACCGGGACAGGGTACGGCTATGGCTACACCTTC. It encodes CASSSTGTGYGYGYTF.

In this sample, this clone turned up a few times. The gene calls are TRBV4-1 and TRBJ1-5; D not certain. Germline CDR1 reads MGHRA; CDR2 reads YSYEKL. The CDR3 is made up of 16 amino acids. Between the trimmed V and J ends, which lost 0 bases and 0 bases, there was a span of 9 bases. The CDR3 DNA sequence: TGCGCCAGCAGCCAAGACGGAGGGAATAGCAATCAGCCCCAGCATTTT. It yields the protein CASSQDGGNSNQPQHF.

The chain uses TRBV28 and TRBJ2-4; 7 bases fit TRBD2. The length of the CDR3 is 18 residues. The germline gives CDR1 MDHEN, CDR2 SYDVKM. The junction had 16 bases not matched to a gene; V was cut back by 8 bases and J by 0 bases. CDR3 DNA: TGTGCCAGCCCCCCCGGGGGGACTACTTATCTAGCCAAAAACATTCAGTACTTC. It yields the protein CASPPGGTTYLAKNIQYF.